Following are 14 T cell receptor beta chains from one sample sequenced in a study of shared clonotypes between healthy human individuals. Only in-frame clones appear in the TCRdb table, and some are missing; sequencing was by immunoSEQ multiplex PCR. The sample includes around 2.3 million clones, more than 90% of them seen just once. The specimen sequenced was naive CD4+ T cells sorted from blood. Indicated subset: CD45RA+ positively selected. These receptors came from a man in his late teens or twenties in good health.

The chain uses TRBV5-1 and TRBJ1-1; 9 bases agree with TRBD1. V lost 4 bases to trimming and J lost 5 bases; unmatched junction nucleotides: 6. In germline, CDR1 is SGHRS, CDR2 YFSETQ. The CDR3 extends over 14 amino acids. The CDR3 DNA reads as TGCGCCAGCAGCGCTGGACAGGGGAAAACTGAAGCTTTCTTT. It translates to CASSAGQGKTEAFF.

The CDR3 DNA is TGTGCCAGCAGCTCCTCGTGGGAAAGGGATAGCAATCAGCCCCAGCATTTT. This codes for CASSSSWERDSNQPQHF. The chain carries TRBV5-6 and TRBJ1-5; D call uncertain. Trimming left V 3 bases short and J 0 bases short, with 16 bases between. The V gene's germline CDR1 is SGHDT and CDR2 YYEEEE. CDR3 size: 17 residues.

This clone was counted between two and nine times. The chain recombines TRBV6-1 with TRBJ1-6; 7 nucleotides agree with TRBD1. The germline V gene encodes CDR1 MNHNS and CDR2 SASEGT. The CDR3 extends over 17 amino acids. V lost 2 bases and J lost 8; bases outside the gene matches: 12. In DNA, the CDR3 is TGTGCCAGCAGTGAAATTGGAGGGGGCGTTATTTATTCACCCCTCCACTTT. This translates into CASSEIGGGVIYSPLHF.

This clone was observed a few times. Other nucleotide sequences in the sample specify the same CDR3. V usage is TRBV2 and J usage is TRBJ2-5; tentatively, D is TRBD1 (5 bases). Trimming shortened V by 5 bases and J by 3 bases, and 10 bases separated the two germline ends. This CDR3 is 13 amino acids long. Germline assignment: CDR1 SNHLY and CDR2 FYNNEI. The CDR3 DNA sequence: TGTGCCAGCAGTCCCCAGGGAAAAGAGACCCAGTACTTC. Translated, it gives CASSPQGKETQYF.

The chain couples TRBV2 to TRBJ2-7; D unclear. This CDR3 has 15 residues. CDR1 is SNHLY, CDR2 FYNNEI, per germline. V lost 2 bases and J lost 7, with 18 bases in between. The CDR3 DNA reads as TGTGCCAGCAGTGAACTTACAGTCACTCTACGGGAGCAGTACTTC. It codes for CASSELTVTLREQYF.

This clone occurred once. This chain connects TRBV7-2 to TRBJ2-7; either TRBD1 or TRBD2 may fit D (5 bases each). The V gene lost 4 bases and the J gene lost 2 bases, with 15 bases spanning the gap. Germline V gives CDR1 SGHTA, CDR2 FQGNSA. The CDR3 consists of 15 residues. In DNA form, the CDR3 reads TGTGCCAGCAGCTCAGTCGGGGCACTGACCTACGAGCAGTACTTC. It translates to CASSSVGALTYEQYF. The full variable domain, in which reference TRBV7-2 and TRBJ2-7 provide the parts outside the CDR3, is GAGVSQSPSNKVTEKGKDVELRCDPISGHTALYWYRQSLGQGLEFLIYFQGNSAPDKSGLPSDRFSAERTGGSVSTLTIQRTQQEDSAVYLCASSSVGALTYEQYFGPGTRLTVT.

The CDR3 loop reads CASSPGGGARDEQYF. The DNA for the CDR3 is TGTGCCAGCAGCCCGGGAGGGGGGGCTAGGGACGAGCAGTACTTC. The chain combines TRBV5-6 with TRBJ2-7, with 8 bases aligning to TRBD2. The CDR3 runs to 15 residues. V trimming: 4 bases; J trimming: 5 bases; junction bases outside the gene matches: 11. Germline V gives CDR1 SGHDT, CDR2 YYEEEE.

V is TRBV18 and J is TRBJ1-4; tentatively, D is TRBD1 (6 bases). This CDR3 has 16 residues. Between the trimmed V and J ends, which lost 0 bases and 6 bases, there was a span of 14 bases. The germline V gene encodes CDR1 KGHSH and CDR2 LQKENI. The CDR3 protein is CASSPPTGGTDEKLFF. The CDR3 coding sequence is TGTGCCAGCTCACCACCTACCGGGGGCACCGATGAAAAACTGTTTTTT.

The chain carries TRBV19 and TRBJ1-5; TRBD1 matches at 10 bases. Trimming removed 6 bases from V and 11 bases from J; junction bases left unmatched: 16. The CDR3 has 16 amino acids. Germline V gene lookup returns CDR1 LNHDA and CDR2 SQIVND (reference sequence). The CDR3 DNA is TGTGCCAGTAGCACGACCGGGACAGGGGCTCGGGGGGCCCAGCATTTT. Encoded protein: CASSTTGTGARGAQHF.

The rearrangement links TRBV28 to TRBJ2-7; tentatively, D is TRBD1 (6 bases). The CDR3 runs 16 residues. Trimming removed 5 bases at V and 2 bases at J, with 19 bases between. CDR1 is MDHEN, CDR2 SYDVKM, per germline. The CDR3 nucleotides read TGTGCCAGCAGTCCGATGGACAGTCTCGGGGCCTACGAGCAGTACTTC. Amino acid sequence: CASSPMDSLGAYEQYF. Full variable domain (rest looked up from reference TRBV28 and TRBJ2-7): DVKVTQSSRYLVKRTGEKVFLECVQDMDHENMFWYRQDPGLGLRLIYFSYDVKMKEKGDIPEGYSVSREKKERFSLILESASTNQTSMYLCASSPMDSLGAYEQYFGPGTRLTVT.

With regard to this clone: Other DNA variants within this sample encode the same CDR3. V is TRBV5-1 and J is TRBJ1-2; 7 nucleotides match TRBD1. Germline CDR1 reads SGHRS; CDR2 reads YFSETQ. The junction had 7 bases not matched to a gene; V was cut back by 0 bases and J by 5 bases. CDR3 length: 15 amino acids. CDR3 region: CASSLEGQALYGYTF. Written as DNA, the CDR3 is TGCGCCAGCAGCTTGGAAGGACAGGCTTTATATGGCTACACCTTC.

The gene calls are TRBV18 and TRBJ2-5, with TRBD2 identical over 8 bases. V dropped 0 bases and J dropped 3; count of bases not matched to a gene: 3. CDR1 is KGHSH, CDR2 LQKENI, per germline. The CDR3 sequence is 15 residues long. CDR3 coding DNA: TGTGCCAGCTCACCACCGAGCGGGAGTGAAGAGACCCAGTACTTC. It translates to CASSPPSGSEETQYF.

The J gene is TRBJ1-2, the V gene TRBV29-1, with D perhaps matching TRBD1 (6 bases). Germline V gene data show CDR1 as SQVTM and CDR2 as ANQGSEA. Trimming took off 7 bases at V and 7 bases at J, with 13 bases between the two ends. This CDR3 region has 11 residues. In DNA, the CDR3 is TGCAGCGCCTGGGGGGGCGCTGGCTACACCTTC. Amino acid sequence: CSAWGGAGYTF.

CDR3: CASRAVATNEKLFF. The CDR3 DNA follows: TGTGCCAGTCGGGCCGTTGCAACTAATGAAAAACTGTTTTTT. The chain recombines TRBV19 with TRBJ1-4; D is uncertain. Germline V gives CDR1 LNHDA, CDR2 SQIVND (reference sequence). Trimming stripped 8 bases from V and 0 bases from J, with 10 bases between. This CDR3 spans 14 amino acids.